This T cell receptor beta chain is from a study of post-analysis software for immune sequencing data. On this clonotype: Its antigen is not identified.

General study findings and limits: There were a few TRBV segments more frequent in patients than controls, and TRBV5-6, TRBV5-1 and TRBV20-1 were among them.

Germline values: CDR1 MNHNY, CDR2 SVGAGI (reference sequence). Between the trimmed V and J ends, which lost 8 bases and 3 bases, there was a span of 7 bases. The CDR3 runs to 11 residues. Unique molecular identifiers featured in each of the TCR beta cDNA libraries. Each CDR3 protein gets one entry after TCRdb re-called the PCR reads with MiXCR. Seen here are hundreds of thousands of distinct CDR3 sequences, 30% observed once, and the top ten hold around 0.56%. This TCR derives from a girl aged 10 to 17 with multiple sclerosis. This rearrangement joins TRBV6-6 to TRBJ1-1; D ambiguous. Sequences were obtained from blood. CDR3 residues: CASPGHTEAFF. The CDR3 region has the DNA TGTGCCAGCCCCGGACACACTGAAGCTTTCTTT.